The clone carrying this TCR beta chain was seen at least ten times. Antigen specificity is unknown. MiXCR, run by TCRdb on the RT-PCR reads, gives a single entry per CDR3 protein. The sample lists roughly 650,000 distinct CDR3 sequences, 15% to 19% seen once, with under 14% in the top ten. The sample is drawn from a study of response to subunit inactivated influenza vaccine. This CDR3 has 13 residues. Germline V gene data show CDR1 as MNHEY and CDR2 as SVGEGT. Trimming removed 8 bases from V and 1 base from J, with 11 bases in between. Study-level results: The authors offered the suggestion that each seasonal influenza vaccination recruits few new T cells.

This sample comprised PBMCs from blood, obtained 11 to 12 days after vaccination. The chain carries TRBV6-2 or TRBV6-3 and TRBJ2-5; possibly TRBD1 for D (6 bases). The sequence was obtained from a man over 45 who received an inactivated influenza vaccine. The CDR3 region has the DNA TGTGCCAGCTCGACAGGCCCCCAAGAGACCCAGTACTTC. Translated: CASSTGPQETQYF.